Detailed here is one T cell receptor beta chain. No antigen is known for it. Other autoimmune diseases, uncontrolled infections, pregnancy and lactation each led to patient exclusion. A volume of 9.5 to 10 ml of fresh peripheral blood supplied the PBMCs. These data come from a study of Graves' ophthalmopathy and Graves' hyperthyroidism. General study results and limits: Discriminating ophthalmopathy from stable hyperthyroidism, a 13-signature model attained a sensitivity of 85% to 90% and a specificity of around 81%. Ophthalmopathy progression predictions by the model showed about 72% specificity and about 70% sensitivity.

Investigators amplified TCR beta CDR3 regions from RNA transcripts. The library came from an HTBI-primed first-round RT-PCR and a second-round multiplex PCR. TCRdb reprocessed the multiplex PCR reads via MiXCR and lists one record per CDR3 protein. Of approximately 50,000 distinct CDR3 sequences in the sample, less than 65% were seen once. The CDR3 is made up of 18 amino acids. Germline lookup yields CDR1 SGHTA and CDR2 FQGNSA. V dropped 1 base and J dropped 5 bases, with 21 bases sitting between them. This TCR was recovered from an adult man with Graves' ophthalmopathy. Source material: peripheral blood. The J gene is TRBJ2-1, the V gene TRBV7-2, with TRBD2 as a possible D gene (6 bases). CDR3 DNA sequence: TGTGCCAGCAGCTTAGATGGAGGCGGGACCCCGGGCCACAATGAGCAGTTCTTC. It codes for CASSLDGGGTPGHNEQFF. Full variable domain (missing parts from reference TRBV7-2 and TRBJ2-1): GAGVSQSPSNKVTEKGKDVELRCDPISGHTALYWYRQSLGQGLEFLIYFQGNSAPDKSGLPSDRFSAERTGGSVSTLTIQRTQQEDSAVYLCASSLDGGGTPGHNEQFFGPGTRLTVL.